The clone carrying this TCR beta chain was detected ten times or more. Antigen specificity is unknown. The sample originates from a study of beta chain features in type 1 diabetes. Points from the study as a whole: Within each of all four CD4+ subsets, Type 1 diabetes patients had TCRB CDR3s that were moderately but significantly shorter. Sampled from patients, naive, central memory and Treg TCRB repertoires appeared more similar than those sampled from healthy donors.

Since all of the isolated RNA was reverse transcribed, expressed TCRB transcripts were what got sequenced. Clones were read by immunoSEQ multiplex PCR, and TCRdb kept only the in-frame ones, dropping some. The data contain some 350,000 clones, over 8.5% of them singletons. Germline-derived CDR1 and CDR2 are SGDLS and YYNGEE. V lost 0 bases to trimming and J lost 3 bases, with 18 bases between them. CDR3 length equals 17 residues. The chain couples TRBV9 to TRBJ1-2; TRBD1 is a possible D gene (5 bases). The clonotype comes from a young man with type 1 diabetes. The specimen was central memory CD4+ T cells from blood. CDR3 coding DNA: TGTGCCAGCAGCGTAGGGGGGATCCGACTCCAGGACTATGGCTACACCTTC. Protein: CASSVGGIRLQDYGYTF.